Each of the 10 T cell receptor beta chains below was sequenced from the same sample in a study of blood T cell repertoires in COVID-19. Assay: immunoSEQ multiplex PCR; the TCRdb copy retains only in-frame clones and omits some. The table includes approximately 280,000 clones, approximately 85% detected once. Sequencing was carried out using peripheral blood. These receptors were collected from a man in his fifties or sixties with active or convalescent COVID-19.

With respect to this clone: Germline is not matched at one junction end, which may reflect a read error. This chain joins TRBV30 and TRBJ1-5; TRBD1 might be the D (6 bases). Germline CDR1 GTSNPN, CDR2 SVGIG (reference sequence). CDR3 length equals 15 residues. The CDR3: CAWSAFAGGKQPQHF. In DNA, the CDR3 is TGTGCCTGGAGCGCCTTTGCGGGGGGCAAACAGCCCCAGCATTTT.

The chain uses TRBV28 and TRBJ1-5; D may be TRBD1 (6 bases). With 10 bases removed from V and 7 bases from J, the gap between germline ends came to 17 bases. This CDR3 is built from 13 residues. In germline, CDR1 is MDHEN, CDR2 SYDVKM. CDR3 nucleotides: TGTGCCATACAGGGCAGAAGAGTACAGCCCCAGCATTTT. Protein sequence: CAIQGRRVQPQHF.

The rearrangement uses TRBV6-5 and TRBJ2-3; D gene uncertain. The germline V gene encodes CDR1 MNHEY and CDR2 SVGAGI. V dropped 9 bases and J dropped 8 bases, with 9 bases sitting between them. The CDR3 contains 10 residues. CDR3 region: CASSTVTQYF. The CDR3 DNA sequence: TGTGCCAGTTCTACGGTTACGCAGTATTTT.

The rearrangement links TRBV13 to TRBJ1-3, with 9 bases lining up with TRBD1. This CDR3 is 17 amino acids long. Germline V CDR1 and CDR2: PRHDT, FYEKMQ (reference sequence). Trimming at V came to 4 bases and at J to 3 bases, leaving 10 bases not matched to a gene. The chain's CDR3 is CASSYGTGRDGGNTIYF. DNA for the CDR3: TGTGCCAGCAGCTACGGGACAGGGCGAGACGGTGGAAACACCATATATTTT.

This rearrangement joins TRBV28 to TRBJ2-1, with TRBD2 matching 9 bases. Germline trimming cut 9 bases from V and 6 bases from J; bases unmatched to any gene: 12. Germline V gene lookup returns CDR1 MDHEN and CDR2 SYDVKM. The CDR3 covers 15 residues. The CDR3 DNA sequence: TGTGCCAGTAGCGGGAGCTCCCTGGAAGGCAATGAGCAGTTCTTC. The encoded protein is CASSGSSLEGNEQFF.

The J gene is TRBJ1-1, the V gene TRBV12-2; TRBD1 reflects the table's D call only, with no check against the DNA. TRBV12-2 is recorded as a pseudogene. This CDR3 contains 16 residues. CDR3 sequence reads: CASRQRTGPKNTEAFF. DNA for the CDR3: TGTGCAAGTCGCCAGAGGACAGGGCCAAAAAACACTGAAGCTTTCTTT.

The table lists this clone with a few counts. The chain joins TRBV20-1 to TRBJ1-5, with D uncertain. The CDR3 sequence is 14 residues long. Germline CDR1 DFQATT, CDR2 SNEGSKA (reference sequence). Trimming removed 3 bases from V and 0 bases from J, with 9 bases in between. The DNA for the CDR3 is TGCAGTGCTAGTTCAGACACTAGCAATCAGCCCCAGCATTTT. Translated, it gives CSASSDTSNQPQHF.

The genes are TRBV7-3 and TRBJ2-3; possible D gene TRBD2, 6 bases. Germline loops: CDR1 SGHTA, CDR2 FQGTGA. V was pared by 6 bases and J by 4 bases, with 14 bases between. This CDR3 region has 14 residues. DNA of the CDR3: TGTGCCAGCAGTTACATGTCGGGGGCAGATACGCAGTATTTT. It translates to CASSYMSGADTQYF.

The chain couples TRBV6-2 or TRBV6-3 to TRBJ1-2; 9 bases agree with TRBD1. V was clipped by 6 bases and J by 8 bases; unmatched bases: 7. Germline assignment: CDR1 MNHEY and CDR2 SVGEGT. The CDR3 length is 13 residues. CDR3 nucleotide sequence: TGTGCCAGCAGCAATAACAGGGGGCGAGGCTACACCTTC. This translates into CASSNNRGRGYTF.

The rearrangement uses TRBV5-1 and TRBJ2-5; 16 nucleotides match TRBD2. Trimming at V came to 4 bases and at J to 5 bases, leaving 11 bases not matched to a gene. The CDR3 consists of 18 residues. Germline assignment: CDR1 SGHRS and CDR2 YFSETQ. The CDR3 DNA sequence: TGCGCCAGCAGCAAGGGACTAGCGGGAGGGCCGTTGGGGGAGACCCAGTACTTC. Encoded protein: CASSKGLAGGPLGETQYF. Filled out from reference TRBV5-1 and TRBJ2-5, the complete variable domain reads KAGVTQTPRYLIKTRGQQVTLSCSPISGHRSVSWYQQTPGQGLQFLFEYFSETQRNKGNFPGRFSGRQFSNSRSEMNVSTLELGDSALYLCASSKGLAGGPLGETQYFGPGTRLLVL.